This TCR beta chain was recorded in a study of T cell repertoires in cytomegalovirus infection. Across the study: Public TCR beta signatures provided an indication of both CMV infection and a matching HLA type.

TCRdb itself ran the reads through MiXCR, one entry per CDR3 protein. In the table there are hundreds of thousands of distinct CDR3 sequences, approximately 8.9% of which are singletons. For this clonotype: Its target is unknown.

Study observations and caveats: Individuals carrying CMV plus the relevant HLA were identified by cumulative frequency of public TCR beta families. Predominance within the ex vivo response was attributable to HLA-C-restricted CMV-specific TCR beta clonotypes.

CDR1 and CDR2 (germline): MNHNY, SVGAGI (reference sequence). This CDR3 is 16 amino acids long. V gave up 0 bases and J gave up 8 bases; unmatched junction bases: 8. V usage is TRBV6-6 and J usage is TRBJ1-2; TRBD1 matches 11 bases. The source material was PBMCs. This TCR was recovered from a human donor in good health (CMV status not recorded). Some clones in this sample may be carry-over from other donors' samples. CDR3 bases: TGTGCCAGCAGTTACTCGAGTCTGGGACAGGGGGAGGGCTACACCTTC. Residues: CASSYSSLGQGEGYTF.